Each of the 28 T cell receptor beta chains below was sequenced from the same sample in a study of CD8+ T cells in alopecia areata. Isolated RNA was reverse transcribed into cDNA used as the sequencing template. Sequenced by immunoSEQ multiplex PCR; TCRdb stores in-frame clones only, minus some. Seen here are more than 11,000 clones, 55% to 70% observed once, and the top ten hold roughly 11%. From alopecia areata patients, lesional scalp punch biopsies and peripheral blood were collected. Material: skin, obtained at week 0. The source of these receptors is a human donor with alopecia areata.

The chain links TRBV9 to TRBJ1-2; D gene uncertain. Trimming took 0 bases from V and 4 from J, leaving 13 bases between them. The CDR3 totals 15 residues. CDR1 is SGDLS, CDR2 YYNGEE, per germline. The CDR3 loop reads CASSVGPENFYGYTF. DNA of the CDR3: TGTGCCAGCAGCGTAGGCCCTGAGAACTTCTATGGCTACACCTTC. Full variable domain (rest looked up from reference TRBV9 and TRBJ1-2): DSGVTQTPKHLITATGQRVTLRCSPRSGDLSVYWYQQSLDQGLQFLIQYYNGEERAKGNILERFSAQQFPDLHSELNLSSLELGDSALYFCASSVGPENFYGYTFGSGTRLTVV.

The gene calls are TRBV11-3 and TRBJ1-4; D is unclear. Per germline, CDR1 SGHNT and CDR2 YENEEA. This CDR3 region has 17 residues. Between the trimmed V and J ends, which lost 4 bases and 0 bases, there was a span of 15 bases. CDR3 DNA: TGTGCCAGCAGCTGCTGGTCATCTGTCGCAACTAATGAAAAACTGTTTTTT. Translating gives CASSCWSSVATNEKLFF.

This clone was detected only a few times. The chain uses TRBV19 and TRBJ1-6; D call uncertain. The germline V gene encodes CDR1 LNHDA and CDR2 SQIVND (reference sequence). This CDR3 is built from 13 residues. Trimming pared 5 bases from V and 9 bases from J, leaving 11 bases between. CDR3 region: CASSSRGISPLHF. For the CDR3, the DNA is TGTGCCAGTAGTTCTCGGGGTATTTCACCCCTCCACTTT.

The chain is built from TRBV5-1 and TRBJ1-2; weak D call: TRBD1 (5 bases). From germline, CDR1 is SGHRS and CDR2 YFSETQ. V was clipped by 0 bases and J by 7 bases, with 16 bases between them. This CDR3 is built from 15 residues. CDR3 region: CASSLGVRGMRGYTF. In nucleotides, the CDR3 is TGCGCCAGCAGCTTGGGGGTCCGGGGGATGCGTGGCTACACCTTC.

The V gene is TRBV4-2, the J gene TRBJ2-6; 9 bases fit TRBD2. Trimming took 0 bases from V and 0 from J; bases not matched to a gene: 6. Germline assignment: CDR1 LGHNA and CDR2 YNFKEQ. The CDR3 sequence is 19 residues long. The CDR3 here is CASSQDPAGGHSGANVLTF. CDR3 sequence (DNA): TGTGCCAGCAGCCAAGATCCAGCGGGGGGCCACTCTGGGGCCAACGTCCTGACTTTC.

This clone is large by share. The rearrangement joins TRBV23-1 to TRBJ2-1, with D possibly being TRBD1 or TRBD2 (5 bases each). TRBV23-1 carries the ORF label, with uncertain function. The CDR3 extends over 13 amino acids. V was pared by 4 bases and J by 4 bases, with 8 bases between. CDR3 in amino acids: CASSRREYNEQFF. The CDR3 region has the DNA TGCGCCAGCAGTCGCAGGGAGTACAATGAGCAGTTCTTC.

With respect to this clone: One end of the junction is discordant with germline, which a read error may explain. The chain couples TRBV4-3 to TRBJ1-2; possible D gene TRBD1, 5 bases. Germline values: CDR1 LGHNA, CDR2 YSLEER. This CDR3 region has 13 residues. The CDR3 DNA reads as TGCGCCAGCAGCCATGTCACAGGCTATGGCTACATCTTC. As protein: CASSHVTGYGYIF.

The V call is TRBV4-2, the J call TRBJ1-1; D remains ambiguous. This CDR3 is built from 9 residues. The ends were cut back, 4 bases at V and 6 bases at J, with 0 bases in the middle. Per the germline V gene, CDR1 is LGHNA and CDR2 is YNFKEQ. The CDR3 nucleotides read TGTGCCAGCAGCCCTGAAGCTTTCTTT. Translating it yields CASSPEAFF.

V usage is TRBV11-3 and J usage is TRBJ1-1, with D hard to call. Germline V gene lookup returns CDR1 SGHNT and CDR2 YENEEA. The CDR3 loop spans 15 amino acids. The V end lost 1 base, the J end lost 5 bases, and 14 bases lay between the germline ends. The CDR3 is CASSLGGLGRTEAFF. CDR3 nucleotides: TGTGCCAGCAGCTTAGGAGGATTGGGCCGAACTGAAGCTTTCTTT.

The genes are TRBV30 and TRBJ2-1; D may be TRBD1 (6 bases). With 1 base removed from V and 9 bases from J, the gap between germline ends came to 7 bases. Germline CDR1 and CDR2: GTSNPN and SVGIG (reference sequence). The CDR3 has 11 residues. The CDR3 bases are TGTGCCTGGAGTGGGGGGCCTGAGCAGTTCTTC. Amino acid sequence: CAWSGGPEQFF.

This sequence joins TRBV5-1 and TRBJ1-2; D unresolved. With 4 bases removed from V and 6 bases from J, the gap between germline ends came to 13 bases. Germline CDR1 reads SGHRS; CDR2 reads YFSETQ. The length of the CDR3 is 13 residues. The CDR3 DNA reads TGCGCCAGCAGCCCGGTCGGGGTCCATGGCTACACCTTC. Translation: CASSPVGVHGYTF.

There are a few counts of this clone. The chain has TRBV7-2 and TRBJ2-7; no reliable D call. V was pared by 5 bases and J by 3 bases, with 8 bases between. Looked up from germline, CDR1 is SGHTA and CDR2 is FQGNSA. The CDR3 is made up of 12 amino acids. CDR3 coding DNA: TGTGCCAGCAGCCGCGACCTCTACGAGCAGTACTTC. Encoded protein: CASSRDLYEQYF.

V usage is TRBV19 and J usage is TRBJ2-1; no reliable D call. V lost 0 bases and J 1 base, leaving 13 bases between the germline ends. Germline-derived CDR1 and CDR2 are LNHDA and SQIVND (reference sequence). The CDR3 runs to 17 residues. This chain's CDR3 is CASSIDRATESYNEQFF. CDR3 nucleotide sequence: TGTGCCAGTAGTATAGATCGGGCTACCGAATCCTACAATGAGCAGTTCTTC. The variable domain in full, completed from reference TRBV19 and TRBJ2-1, reads DGGITQSPKYLFRKEGQNVTLSCEQNLNHDAMYWYRQDPGQGLRLIYYSQIVNDFQKGDIAEGYSVSREKKESFPLTVTSAQKNPTAFYLCASSIDRATESYNEQFFGPGTRLTVL.

The CDR3, as DNA: TGTGCCAGCAGTGCCCCACCGGGACGACTTAACACTGAAGCTTTCTTT. It is translated as CASSAPPGRLNTEAFF. The rearrangement links TRBV6-1 to TRBJ1-1, with D perhaps matching TRBD1 (5 bases). The CDR3 contains 16 residues. Germline V CDR1 and CDR2: MNHNS, SASEGT. V was shortened by 4 bases and J by 2 bases, with 17 bases between the two germline ends.

The chain combines TRBV5-1 with TRBJ2-5, with 9 positions matching TRBD2. V was clipped by 5 bases and J by 7 bases; unmatched bases: 9. Germline loops: CDR1 SGHRS, CDR2 YFSETQ. CDR3 length: 14 amino acids. The CDR3 DNA is TGCGCCAGCAGACCTAGCGGGGCCGGGGGGACCCAGTACTTC. Translation gives CASRPSGAGGTQYF.

The chain is built from TRBV19 and TRBJ2-1, with D hard to call. With 3 bases removed from V and 6 bases from J, the gap between germline ends came to 6 bases. Germline loops: CDR1 LNHDA, CDR2 SQIVND (reference sequence). The length of the CDR3 is 12 residues. DNA for the CDR3: TGTGCCAGTAGTATCCAAACCAATGAGCAGTTCTTC. This gives the protein CASSIQTNEQFF.

About this clone itself: Relative to the germline gene, one junction end is altered; a read error may explain this. The chain uses TRBV18 and TRBJ2-3; 9 bases fit TRBD2. Germline values: CDR1 KGHSH, CDR2 LQKENI. This CDR3 is built from 15 residues. The CDR3 sequence is CASSPRGGGTDTQYF. CDR3 nucleotides: TGTGCCAGCTCCCCACGCGGGGGGGGCACAGATACGCAGTATTTT.

The chain is built from TRBV29-1 and TRBJ1-1, with a weak D call TRBD1 (5 bases). With 3 bases removed from V and 8 bases from J, the gap between germline ends came to 19 bases. Germline CDR1 reads SQVTM; CDR2 reads ANQGSEA. The CDR3 loop spans 14 amino acids. The CDR3 sequence is CSVDLWTTDKEAFF. In DNA, the CDR3 is TGCAGCGTTGATTTGTGGACAACCGATAAGGAAGCTTTCTTT.

The table lists this clone with a few counts. DNA of the CDR3: TGTGCCAGCAGCCAAGCGTTACAGGGGGCCCTGTACGAGCAGTACTTC. Encoded protein: CASSQALQGALYEQYF. The J gene is TRBJ2-7, the V gene TRBV4-2; 9 bases align to TRBD1. Germline-derived CDR1 and CDR2 are LGHNA and YNFKEQ. V shed 1 base, J shed 4 bases, and the junction held 8 bases outside the gene matches. The CDR3 is made up of 16 amino acids.

This clone was observed a handful of times. J is TRBJ2-6 and V is TRBV6-1; D gene unclear. The V and J ends lost 0 bases and 0 bases respectively, with 3 bases between them. CDR1 MNHNS and CDR2 SASEGT come from the germline V gene. The CDR3 spans 15 residues. The CDR3 bases are TGTGCCAGCAGTGAAGCACACTCTGGGGCCAACGTCCTGACTTTC. Translation: CASSEAHSGANVLTF.

This clone was counted only a few times. The chain uses TRBV7-9 and TRBJ2-4; TRBD1 is a possible D gene (5 bases). The CDR3 runs 15 residues. V was shortened by 6 bases and J by 0 bases, with 12 bases between the two germline ends. CDR1 and CDR2 (germline): SEHNR, FQNEAQ (reference sequence). In DNA, the CDR3 is TGTGCCAGCAGTCGATGGACATCAGCCAAAAACATTCAGTACTTC. This sequence encodes CASSRWTSAKNIQYF.

The chain combines TRBV18 with TRBJ1-4, with D possibly being TRBD1 (5 bases). Germline CDR1 reads KGHSH; CDR2 reads LQKENI. This CDR3 has 15 amino acids. Trimming stripped 2 bases from V and 11 bases from J, with 18 bases between. The CDR3 DNA reads as TGTGCCAGCTCACCAGGAGACAGACCGCTGGACAAACTGTTTTTT. Translation: CASSPGDRPLDKLFF.

The chain links TRBV5-4 to TRBJ2-5; a possible D gene is TRBD2 (5 bases). Trimming took 4 bases from V and 2 from J, leaving 12 bases between them. The CDR3 contains 14 residues. Germline V CDR1 and CDR2: SGHNT, YYREEE (reference sequence). The CDR3 DNA reads as TGTGCCAGCAGCGCCCCTTCGGGGCAAGAGACCCAGTACTTC. This gives the protein CASSAPSGQETQYF.

This clone was observed once. The chain joins TRBV30 to TRBJ1-2, with D unclear. Trimming shortened V by 2 bases and J by 1 base, and 8 bases separated the two germline ends. This CDR3 spans 13 amino acids. Germline V gene lookup returns CDR1 GTSNPN and CDR2 SVGIG (reference sequence). CDR3 protein: CAWSSGYNYGYTF. CDR3 DNA: TGTGCCTGGAGTTCCGGGTATAACTATGGCTACACCTTC. Together with reference TRBV30 and TRBJ1-2, the CDR3 gives the full variable domain: SQTIHQWPATLVQPVGSPLSLECTVEGTSNPNLYWYRQAAGRGLQLLFYSVGIGQISSEVPQNLSASRPQDRQFILSSKKLLLSDSGFYLCAWSSGYNYGYTFGSGTRLTVV.

By sample fraction, this clone is large. V is TRBV5-6 and J is TRBJ1-1; D ambiguous. The CDR3 spans 12 residues. Per the germline V gene, CDR1 is SGHDT and CDR2 is YYEEEE. Trimming cost V 2 bases and J 6 bases, with 8 bases left between them. CDR3 sequence (DNA): TGTGCCAGCAGCTTTGGTAGCTCTGAAGCTTTCTTT. Translation: CASSFGSSEAFF.

The chain uses TRBV5-1 and TRBJ1-1, with no clear D. CDR1 SGHRS and CDR2 YFSETQ come from the germline V gene. V was cut by 4 bases and J by 6 bases, with 10 bases left in between. The CDR3 extends over 12 amino acids. CDR3 amino acids: CASSIPPAEAFF. For the CDR3, the DNA is TGCGCCAGCAGCATTCCCCCGGCTGAAGCTTTCTTT.

The CDR3 DNA follows: TGTGCCAGCAGTTTACGAAGAGACAATGAGCAGTTCTTC. It yields the protein CASSLRRDNEQFF. The chain uses TRBV27 and TRBJ2-1; D is undetermined. CDR3 length: 13 amino acids. Looked up from germline, CDR1 is MNHEY and CDR2 is SMNVEV (reference sequence). The V end was cut by 2 bases, the J end by 5 bases, with 7 bases between.

The chain uses TRBV7-9 and TRBJ1-1; 8 bases line up with TRBD1. The CDR3 extends over 14 amino acids. V dropped 3 bases and J dropped 4; count of bases not matched to a gene: 4. Germline-derived CDR1 and CDR2 are SEHNR and FQNEAQ (reference sequence). The CDR3 loop is CASSFPQGGTEAFF. CDR3 nucleotides: TGTGCCAGCAGCTTCCCACAGGGGGGCACTGAAGCTTTCTTT.